The following is a T cell receptor beta chain sequence with its context. V shed 4 bases, J shed 5 bases, and the junction held 6 bases outside the gene matches. Looked up from germline, CDR1 is SGHDT and CDR2 is YYEEEE. The CDR3 consists of 14 residues. This sample is part of a study of shared clonotypes between healthy human individuals. Positively selected for CCR7, the CD45RO-negative cells used as naive CD8 cells excluded terminally differentiated effector memory CD45RA+ cells. DNA at roughly 0.2 ug, tens of thousands of T cell genomes, went into sorted-subset replicate PCRs. TCRdb keeps only in-frame clones here, not all; method: immunoSEQ multiplex PCR. This sample has fewer than 700,000 clones, with roughly 95% found just once.

The TCR comes from a woman in her thirties in good health. The V call is TRBV5-6, the J call TRBJ1-2; TRBD1 aligns across 9 bases. Sequenced material: naive CD8+ T cells sorted from blood. CDR3 nucleotides: TGTGCCAGCAGCATCATTGGGACAGGGTATGGCTACACCTTC. Its translation: CASSIIGTGYGYTF.